The following is a T cell receptor (beta chain) sequence with its context. This receptor's antigen is unknown. Sequencing ends 3 residues short of the CDR3 end; the germline J gene provides the rest. Every participant had a single incident cervical HPV16 infection, and women with prevalent HPV16 infections were excluded. Cervical HPV DNA was detected with MY09/MY11 PCR, and genotyping was done with dot-blot hybridization. Fifteen mL of heparinized blood were centrifuged, and the buffy coat was split into aliquots, frozen at -30 degrees C, and then kept at -80 degrees C. QIAGEN kits were used to extract genomic DNA from the buffy coat specimens. The immunoSEQ assay used multiplex PCR to amplify TCR beta CDR3 regions from an average of approximately 1,100 ng of genomic DNA per sample. The assay corrected primer bias using a complete synthetic TCR repertoire to establish an amplification baseline. The amplicons were sequenced using the Illumina platform. The paper's processing steps were these. Sequences were error-corrected by clustering with frequency ratios and a modified nearest-neighbor algorithm, then analyzed in the immunoSEQ Analyzer with IMGT gene definitions. At each rarefaction depth, TCR richness and evenness were averaged across 20 rarefaction repeats, and any sample with fewer sequences than the depth was left out. Wilcoxon rank sum tests with FDR correction were used to compare relative abundances of V, D and J genes between the groups. Blinded duplicates gave an intraclass correlation of about 96% for TCR richness and an average of around 83% across around 66 gene segments. What TCRdb holds here is the immuneACCESS table cut down to in-frame rearrangements. Part of the clones is not present; checked against another copy, under half of the missing clones reflect an unresolved V gene, and the others are unexplained. V and J calls and clone size come straight from that table; D and trimming were deduced from the DNA. This sample's clone table shows around 16,000 clones. Under 12% of the sample is taken by the ten largest.

The germline V gene encodes CDR1 SGHAT and CDR2 FQNNGV. The CDR3 measures 14 amino acids from cysteine to phenylalanine. Sequencing covers 33 bases of the CDR3, shown here with the frame starting at base 1. V is shortened by 3 bases, J by 5 bases, and the region joining them spans 13 bases. The data were obtained in a study of T cells in women clearing cervical HPV infection (dated by TCRdb to 2017 to 2018). About the study as a whole: Cases were about 25 women with histologically confirmed HPV16-related CIN3 or worse, including 2 invasive cancers. Controls were 25 or so women whose single incident HPV16 infection cleared within 12 months without precancer or cancer developing. Blood from cases was collected at the visit at which the lesion was first identified, whereas blood from controls was collected once infection was no longer detected. For cases, a median interval of 149 days, with an interquartile range of roughly 80 to 200 days, was observed between lesion detection and blood sampling. HLA typing was available for only a few women, so HLA type could not be excluded as a confounder. The exploratory proof-of-principle case-control study was nested within the Guanacaste HPV Natural History Study in Costa Rica and compared TCR repertoires across cervical HPV16 outcomes. Cases were matched to controls by age within five years and by the year the sample was collected. Cases had a median age of about 34 years compared with about 40 for controls, and baseline characteristics showed no significant differences between the groups. In the parent cohort, roughly 9,700 women aged 18 or older were enrolled in Guanacaste, Costa Rica, during about 1993 to 1995 and then followed for roughly seven years. As quality controls, five blinded duplicates were added to each group, bringing the total to 60 or so samples made up of around 50 participants and 10 or so replicates. Overall study results and their limits: Cases were distinguished from controls with an estimated AUC of around 0.85 by random forest classifiers combining richness and V gene abundances. Across sequencing depths, CIN3+ cases showed significantly higher TCR repertoire richness than controls, but evenness did not differ between the groups. Because T-cell numbers per sample were unknown, differences in richness could reflect varying T-cell content rather than repertoire biology. TRBV6-7 relative abundance was lower in cases than in controls (approximately 0.11% versus 0.16%; Bonferroni P = 0.0008). The cross-sectional design could not show whether associations preceded infection or resulted from it; effector/memory subsets and HPV-specific T cells were not isolated.

Sequencing input: blood buffy coat. In this chain, TRBV11-2 is recombined with TRBJ1-2, with TRBD1 perhaps the D gene, on 6 matching bases. This TCR was sampled from a woman between 18 and 75 years old with a cervical HPV16 infection that either progressed to CIN3+ or cleared (not recorded which). The CDR3 DNA, read in part, is TGTGCCAGCAGCTTGCCGGGGGGGGCGTATGGC. It encodes CASSLPGGAYG. In full, the CDR3 is CASSLPGGAYGYTF.